A single TCR beta chain is shown here with its context. Its target is unknown. V lost 0 bases to trimming and J lost 0 bases, with 7 bases between them. Looked up from germline, CDR1 is SGHRS and CDR2 is YFSETQ. The CDR3 is 15 amino acids. The sample originates from a study of T cell responses to AZD1222 COVID-19 vaccine. Study overall: Recipients boosted at about 4 weeks or about 12 weeks are pooled. Study results and caveats: Regions 160-218 and 743-854 dominated among vaccine-associated CD4 TCRs spanning spike. Unmutated regions of variants are reportedly targeted by nearly half of spike-specific TCRs. White British donors predominated, females outnumbered males, and clonal diversity was possibly underestimated.

Measured with immunoSEQ multiplex PCR; TCRdb has only the in-frame clones, and not every one. Of about 67,000 clones listed, less than 90% were seen once; the top ten hold 20% to 25%. The receptor was derived from an adult in good health. Sequencing used peripheral blood, obtained on day 0 of AZD1222 vaccination. V gene TRBV5-1 combines with J gene TRBJ2-4; D remains ambiguous. CDR3 residues: CASSLGPKAKNIQYF. CDR3 sequence (DNA): TGCGCCAGCAGCTTGGGACCGAAAGCCAAAAACATTCAGTACTTC.